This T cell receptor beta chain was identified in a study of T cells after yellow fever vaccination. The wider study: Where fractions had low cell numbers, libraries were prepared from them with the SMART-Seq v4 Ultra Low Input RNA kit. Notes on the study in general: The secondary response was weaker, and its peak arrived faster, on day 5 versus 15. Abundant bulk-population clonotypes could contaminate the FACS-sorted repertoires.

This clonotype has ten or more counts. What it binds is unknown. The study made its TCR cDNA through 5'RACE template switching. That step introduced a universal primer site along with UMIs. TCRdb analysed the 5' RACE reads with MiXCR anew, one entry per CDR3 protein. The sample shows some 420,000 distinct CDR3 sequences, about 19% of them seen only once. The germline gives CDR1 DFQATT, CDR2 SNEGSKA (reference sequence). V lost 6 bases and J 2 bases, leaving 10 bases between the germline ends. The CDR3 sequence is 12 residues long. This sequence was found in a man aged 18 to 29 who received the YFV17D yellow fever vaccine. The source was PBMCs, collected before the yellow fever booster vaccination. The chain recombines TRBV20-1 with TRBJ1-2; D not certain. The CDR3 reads CSAGSGNYGYTF. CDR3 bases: TGCAGTGCCGGGTCGGGGAACTATGGCTACACCTTC.